These T cell receptor beta chains were read from a single sample in a study of CD8+ T cells in alopecia areata. TCRdb's table, derived via immunoSEQ multiplex PCR, lists solely in-frame clones and lacks some. The sample shows 90,000 to 120,000 clones, 45% to 60% of them seen only once. Sequenced input: NKG2D-low CD8+ T cells sorted from blood. These receptors were collected from a human donor with alopecia areata. Both conserved end residues are part of each CDR3. Each record gives: V gene, J gene, clone size, D gene, CDR3 DNA, CDR3 protein. The D gene is left open where the match is weak. Clone sizes are given selectively: once, few, many, or a class where the clone is expanded.

V gene: TRBV7-9
J gene: TRBJ2-7
clone size: .
D gene: .
CDR3 DNA: TGTGCCAGCAGCCAAGACACCTACGAGCAGTACTTC
CDR3 protein: CASSQDTYEQYF

V gene: TRBV7-9
J gene: TRBJ2-4
clone size: few
D gene: TRBD2
CDR3 DNA: TGTGCCAGCAGCGTGGCGCGGCTAGCGGGAGGAGAGACCAAAAACATTCAGTACTTC
CDR3 protein: CASSVARLAGGETKNIQYF

V gene: TRBV6-5
J gene: TRBJ2-5
clone size: .
D gene: TRBD1
CDR3 DNA: TGTGCCAGCAGTTACCTAGGGACAGAAATAGAGACCCAGTACTTC
CDR3 protein: CASSYLGTEIETQYF

V gene: TRBV29-1
J gene: TRBJ1-1
clone size: once
D gene: TRBD1
CDR3 DNA: TGCAGCGTTGCCCCGACAGGGGCGAGCACTGAAGCTTTCTTT
CDR3 protein: CSVAPTGASTEAFF

V gene: TRBV6-5
J gene: TRBJ2-7
clone size: once
D gene: .
CDR3 DNA: TGTGCCAGCAGTGAAGGGACGGTCTACGAGCAGTACTTC
CDR3 protein: CASSEGTVYEQYF

V gene: TRBV29-1
J gene: TRBJ2-7
clone size: .
D gene: .
CDR3 DNA: TGCAGCGTGGCCGGGGACGTAAGGAGCTCCTACGAGCAGTACTTC
CDR3 protein: CSVAGDVRSSYEQYF

V gene: TRBV13
J gene: TRBJ1-5
clone size: .
D gene: TRBD1
CDR3 DNA: TGTGCCAGCCAGGACAGGGGGAGCAATCAGCCCCAGCATTTT
CDR3 protein: CASQDRGSNQPQHF

V gene: TRBV5-6
J gene: TRBJ2-7
clone size: .
D gene: TRBD2
CDR3 DNA: TGTGCCAGCAGCGGATTACGGACTAGCGGGAGTTTATACGAGCAGTACTTC
CDR3 protein: CASSGLRTSGSLYEQYF

V gene: TRBV27
J gene: TRBJ2-7
clone size: .
D gene: .
CDR3 DNA: TGTGCCAGCAGTCGGGGGGCTACCTACGAGCAGTACTTC
CDR3 protein: CASSRGATYEQYF

V gene: TRBV2
J gene: TRBJ1-2
clone size: .
D gene: .
CDR3 DNA: TGTGCCAGCTCGGCAACCATAACTAACTATGGCTACACCTTC
CDR3 protein: CASSATITNYGYTF

V gene: TRBV6-1
J gene: TRBJ1-1
clone size: .
D gene: .
CDR3 DNA: TGTGCCAGCAGTGCTGAAGCTTTCTTT
CDR3 protein: CASSAEAFF

V gene: TRBV11-2
J gene: TRBJ2-2
clone size: once
D gene: .
CDR3 DNA: TGTGCCAGCAGCTTGGAATACACCGGGGAGCTGTTTTTT
CDR3 protein: CASSLEYTGELFF

V gene: TRBV29-1
J gene: TRBJ2-1
clone size: few
D gene: .
CDR3 DNA: TGCAGCGTTGTTGGGGTCGAAAGCTCCTACAATGAGCAGTTCTTC
CDR3 protein: CSVVGVESSYNEQFF

V gene: TRBV29-1
J gene: TRBJ2-1
clone size: .
D gene: TRBD2
CDR3 DNA: TGCAGCGTTGAAGATCTTGATAGCGGGGGGCTTCTAAGGTACAATGAGCAGTTCTTC
CDR3 protein: CSVEDLDSGGLLRYNEQFF

V gene: TRBV27
J gene: TRBJ2-7
clone size: .
D gene: TRBD1
CDR3 DNA: TGTGCCAGCAGCCTCGGGACAGGGATATCCTACGAGCAGTACTTC
CDR3 protein: CASSLGTGISYEQYF

V gene: TRBV2
J gene: TRBJ2-5
clone size: .
D gene: .
CDR3 DNA: TGTGCCAGCAGCATACCGGGGGACAGCGGGAGACAGACCCAGTACTTC
CDR3 protein: CASSIPGDSGRQTQYF